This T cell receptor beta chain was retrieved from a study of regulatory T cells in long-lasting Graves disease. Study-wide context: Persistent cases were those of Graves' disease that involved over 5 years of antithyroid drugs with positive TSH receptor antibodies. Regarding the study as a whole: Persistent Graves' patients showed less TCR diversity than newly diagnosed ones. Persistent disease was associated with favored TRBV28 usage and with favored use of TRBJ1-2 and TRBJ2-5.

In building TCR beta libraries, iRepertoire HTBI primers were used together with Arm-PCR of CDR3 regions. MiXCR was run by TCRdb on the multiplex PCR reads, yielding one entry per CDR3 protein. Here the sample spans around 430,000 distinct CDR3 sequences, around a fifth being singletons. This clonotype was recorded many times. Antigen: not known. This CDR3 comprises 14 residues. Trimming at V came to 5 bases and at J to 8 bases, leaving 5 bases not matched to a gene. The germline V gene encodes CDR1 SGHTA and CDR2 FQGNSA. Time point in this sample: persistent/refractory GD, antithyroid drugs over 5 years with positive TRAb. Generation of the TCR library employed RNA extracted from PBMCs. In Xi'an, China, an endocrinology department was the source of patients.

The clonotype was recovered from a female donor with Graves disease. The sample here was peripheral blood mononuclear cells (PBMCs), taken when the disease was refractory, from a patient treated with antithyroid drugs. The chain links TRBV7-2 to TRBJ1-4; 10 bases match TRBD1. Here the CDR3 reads CASSRTGGIEKLFF. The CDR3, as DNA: TGTGCCAGCAGCCGGACAGGGGGGATCGAAAAACTGTTTTTT.